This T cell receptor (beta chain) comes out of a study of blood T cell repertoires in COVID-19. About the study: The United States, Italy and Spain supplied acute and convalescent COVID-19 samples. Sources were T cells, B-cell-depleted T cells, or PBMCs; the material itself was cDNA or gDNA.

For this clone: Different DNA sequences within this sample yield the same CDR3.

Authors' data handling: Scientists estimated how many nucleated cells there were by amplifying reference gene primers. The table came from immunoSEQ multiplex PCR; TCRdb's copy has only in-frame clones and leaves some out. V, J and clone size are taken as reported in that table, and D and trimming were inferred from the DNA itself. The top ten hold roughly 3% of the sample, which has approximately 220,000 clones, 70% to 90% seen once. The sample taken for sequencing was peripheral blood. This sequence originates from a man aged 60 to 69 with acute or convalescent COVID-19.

The CDR3 is CASSLGHLAGGLQGQFF. The CDR3 coding sequence is TGTGCCAGCAGCTTAGGTCACCTAGCGGGGGGGCTACAAGGGCAGTTCTTC. This sequence joins TRBV11-2 and TRBJ2-1, with 12 bases fitting TRBD2. This CDR3 region has 17 residues. The V and J ends lost 1 base and 12 bases, in that order; junction bases with no gene match: 13. The V gene's germline CDR1 is SGHAT and CDR2 FQNNGV.